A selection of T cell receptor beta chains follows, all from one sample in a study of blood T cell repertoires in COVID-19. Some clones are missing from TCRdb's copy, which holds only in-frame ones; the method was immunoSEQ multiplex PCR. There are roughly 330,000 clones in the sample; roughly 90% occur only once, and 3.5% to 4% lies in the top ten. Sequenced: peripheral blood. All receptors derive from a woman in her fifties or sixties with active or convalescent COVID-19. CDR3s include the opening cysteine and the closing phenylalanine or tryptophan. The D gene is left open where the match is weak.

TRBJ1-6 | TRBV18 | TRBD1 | CASSPQGQGKSPLHF | TGTGCCAGCTCACCACAGGGACAGGGGAAATCACCCCTCCACTTT
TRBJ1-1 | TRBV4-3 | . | CASSLGGWGTEAFF | TGCGCCAGCAGCCTGGGGGGTTGGGGGACTGAAGCTTTCTTT
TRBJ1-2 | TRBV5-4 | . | CASSLGGLGGYTF | TGTGCCAGCAGCTTGGGCGGGTTGGGTGGCTACACCTTC
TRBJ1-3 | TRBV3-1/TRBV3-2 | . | CASSLSTDPGNTIYF | TGTGCCAGCAGCCTCAGCACAGACCCTGGGAACACCATATATTTT
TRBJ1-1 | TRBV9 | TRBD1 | CASSMGTVTEAFF | TGTGCCAGCAGCATGGGGACAGTGACTGAAGCTTTCTTT
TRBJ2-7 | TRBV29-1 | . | CSVETSARNYEQYF | TGCAGCGTTGAAACTAGTGCCAGAAACTACGAGCAGTACTTC
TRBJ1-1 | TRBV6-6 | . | CASSYKGGGEAFF | TGTGCCAGCAGTTACAAGGGGGGGGGTGAAGCTTTCTTT
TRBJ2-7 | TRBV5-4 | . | CASSLLTNPYEQYF | TGTGCCAGCAGCTTGCTTACTAATCCTTACGAGCAGTACTTC
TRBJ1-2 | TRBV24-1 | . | CATSEGDGYPANYGYTF | TGTGCCACCAGTGAGGGCGATGGGTATCCGGCTAACTATGGCTACACCTTC
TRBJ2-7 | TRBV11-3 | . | CASSSSRGPYEQYF | TGTGCCAGCAGCTCCTCACGAGGGCCCTACGAGCAGTACTTC
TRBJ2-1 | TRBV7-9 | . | CASSPGLGAKNEQFF | TGTGCCAGCAGCCCTGGCTTGGGGGCAAAGAATGAGCAGTTCTTC